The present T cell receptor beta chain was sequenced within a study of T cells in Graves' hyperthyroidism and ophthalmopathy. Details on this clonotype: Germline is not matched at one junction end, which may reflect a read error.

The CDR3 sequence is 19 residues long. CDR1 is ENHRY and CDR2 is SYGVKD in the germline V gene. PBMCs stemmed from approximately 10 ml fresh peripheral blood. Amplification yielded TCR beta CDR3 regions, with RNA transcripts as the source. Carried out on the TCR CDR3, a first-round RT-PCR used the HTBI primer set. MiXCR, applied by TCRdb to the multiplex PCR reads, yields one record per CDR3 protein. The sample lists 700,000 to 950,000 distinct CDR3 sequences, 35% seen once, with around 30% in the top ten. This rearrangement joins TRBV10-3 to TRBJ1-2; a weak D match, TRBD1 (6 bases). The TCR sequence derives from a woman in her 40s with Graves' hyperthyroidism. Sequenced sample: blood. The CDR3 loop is CATSEARGARQDGNYGYTF. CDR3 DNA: TGTGCCACCAGTGAAGCGCGGGGGGCAAGGCAGGACGGAAACTATGGCTACACCTTC.